This TCR beta chain emerged from a study of T-cell memory formation after mild COVID-19. At the level of the study: Largely donor-specific sequence clusters came from two donors.

This CDR3 is 13 amino acids long. The germline V gene has CDR1 MGHDK and CDR2 SYGVNS. The V gene lost 1 base and the J gene lost 7 bases, with 11 bases spanning the gap. This clonotype was counted a few times. The antigen remains unidentified. Sample barcodes and UMIs were carried by the TCR alpha and TCR beta cDNA libraries that 5'RACE generated with constant-segment primers. Via MiXCR, TCRdb re-called the 5' RACE reads, giving one row per CDR3 protein. The sample records 300,000 to 350,000 distinct CDR3 sequences, approximately 13% being singletons. Study-level results: That cross-reactive memory joined was suggested by some responding clones appearing in pre-infection memory. CD4+ clones that contracted lay mainly in CM and EM; CD8+ ones lay in EMRA.

V usage is TRBV25-1 and J usage is TRBJ2-7; D remains ambiguous. The sample comprised PBMCs or a T cell subset sorted from them (not recorded which). This sequence was found in a man aged 18 to 30 who had mild COVID-19 (a few samples of this study predate the infection). Cell type and time point are not known. In nucleotides, the CDR3 is TGTGCCAGCAGTGAATTGGTCAGCGCGGAGCAGTACTTC. This gives the protein CASSELVSAEQYF.